This TCR beta chain is drawn from a study of blood T cell repertoires in COVID-19. Across the whole study: T cells, B-cell-depleted T cells, or PBMCs supplied cDNA or gDNA.

TCRdb's table, derived via immunoSEQ multiplex PCR, lists solely in-frame clones and lacks some. The sample has around 170,000 clones, roughly nine tenths seen once. What was sequenced was peripheral blood. This receptor was taken from a man in his 60s with acute or convalescent COVID-19.

The CDR3 DNA follows: TGTGCCTGGAGGCCCACAGGGGGACGGAACACTGAAGCTTTCTTT. As protein: CAWRPTGGRNTEAFF. The J gene is TRBJ1-1, the V gene TRBV30; TRBD1 matches 8 bases. The CDR3 runs to 15 residues. Germline V gene data show CDR1 as GTSNPN and CDR2 as SVGIG (reference sequence). V dropped 3 bases and J dropped 1; count of bases not matched to a gene: 7.